The rows below give T cell receptor beta chains drawn from one sample of a study of blood T cell repertoires in COVID-19. Clones were sequenced by immunoSEQ multiplex PCR, and TCRdb holds only the in-frame ones, with some missing. The top ten clones hold about 12% of a sample with 200,000 to 250,000 clones, nearly 90% of them seen once. Sequencing used peripheral blood. The receptor source for this set is a young woman who had recovered from COVID-19. Each CDR3 is given with its conserved first and last residue. The order of the fields is J gene, D gene, clone size, V gene, CDR3 protein, CDR3 DNA. A D gene is named only where the DNA matches it firmly. Some rows have no size entry. The others give once, few or many, or a class for an expanded clone.

>TRBJ1-1|NA|NA|TRBV7-2
CASSLYRVVNTEAFF
TGTGCCAGCAGCTTATACAGGGTTGTGAACACTGAAGCTTTCTTT
>TRBJ2-1|TRBD2|NA|TRBV23-1
CASSQSSGLVMNEQFF
TGCGCCAGCAGTCAATCGTCGGGACTAGTAATGAATGAGCAGTTCTTC
>TRBJ2-1|TRBD2|NA|TRBV4-3
CASSQGGTSGDEQFF
TGCGCCAGCAGCCAAGGTGGGACTAGCGGGGATGAGCAGTTCTTC
>TRBJ1-5|NA|NA|TRBV25-1
CASSEERVNQPQHF
TGTGCCAGCAGTGAAGAGAGAGTCAATCAGCCCCAGCATTTT
>TRBJ2-7|NA|NA|TRBV20-1
CSASGGGPYEQYF
TGCAGTGCTAGTGGAGGGGGCCCCTACGAGCAGTACTTC
>TRBJ2-7|TRBD1|NA|TRBV18
CASSPQETGVSYEQYF
TGTGCCAGCTCACCACAGGAGACAGGGGTCTCCTACGAGCAGTACTTC
>TRBJ1-1|NA|NA|TRBV2
CASSDSRGVTEAFF
TGTGCCAGCAGTGACTCGCGGGGAGTCACTGAAGCTTTCTTT
>TRBJ1-3|NA|NA|TRBV15
CATTELGLSSGNTIYF
TGTGCCACCACCGAGTTGGGGCTTAGCTCTGGAAACACCATATATTTT
>TRBJ2-3|NA|many|TRBV7-2
CASSYGSTDTQYF
TGTGCCAGCAGCTACGGGAGCACAGATACGCAGTATTTT
>TRBJ1-2|NA|NA|TRBV28
CASSFLGYGYTF
TGTGCCAGCAGTTTCCTAGGCTATGGCTACACCTTC
>TRBJ2-1|TRBD2|NA|TRBV25-1
CASSGRTSVGDEQFF
TGTGCCAGCAGTGGCAGGACTAGTGTTGGAGATGAGCAGTTCTTC
>TRBJ1-4|TRBD1|NA|TRBV2
CATHTYRGTNEKLFF
TGTGCCACCCATACCTACAGGGGAACTAATGAAAAACTGTTTTTT
>TRBJ2-1|NA|NA|TRBV2
CASSEIYPGARQFF
TGTGCCAGCAGTGAAATATATCCGGGAGCGAGGCAGTTCTTC
>TRBJ2-1|TRBD2|NA|TRBV10-3
CATEAGLAYNEQFF
TGTGCCACCGAAGCGGGACTAGCATACAATGAGCAGTTCTTC
>TRBJ2-1|TRBD2|NA|TRBV20-1
CSASRTSSNEQFF
TGCAGTGCTAGTCGGACTAGTTCCAATGAGCAGTTCTTC
>TRBJ2-5|NA|NA|TRBV10-3
CAISEGHLGTQYF
TGTGCCATCAGTGAAGGACACCTTGGGACCCAGTACTTC
>TRBJ2-5|NA|once|TRBV14
CASSQVSQTQYF
TGTGCCAGCAGCCAAGTTTCTCAGACCCAGTACTTC
>TRBJ2-1|NA|NA|TRBV30
CAGQWPTLTSSYNEQFF
TGTGCCGGGCAGTGGCCGACGCTCACTAGCTCCTACAATGAGCAGTTCTTC
>TRBJ2-1|TRBD2|NA|TRBV4-3
CASSPLTSGSYNEQFF
TGCGCCAGCAGCCCCCTGACTAGCGGGAGCTACAATGAGCAGTTCTTC
>TRBJ2-7|NA|NA|TRBV27
CASSLGDTYEQYF
TGTGCCAGCAGTTTGGGCGATACCTACGAGCAGTACTTC
>TRBJ2-7|TRBD1|NA|TRBV9
CASSGSDRDLEQYF
TGTGCCAGCAGCGGAAGTGACAGGGACCTCGAGCAGTACTTC
>TRBJ1-2|TRBD1|NA|TRBV6-2/TRBV6-3
CASSWTGGHYGYTF
TGTGCCAGCAGTTGGACAGGGGGCCACTATGGCTACACCTTC
>TRBJ2-7|NA|NA|TRBV18
CASSPEFAGDSYEQYF
TGTGCCAGCTCACCAGAGTTCGCAGGGGACTCCTACGAGCAGTACTTC
>TRBJ2-7|TRBD2|NA|TRBV5-1
CASSWGGPDGEQYF
TGCGCCAGCAGCTGGGGGGGACCAGACGGCGAGCAGTACTTC
>TRBJ2-7|NA|NA|TRBV4-3
CASSQDFGVLPYEQYF
TGCGCCAGCAGCCAAGACTTCGGGGTGCTACCCTACGAGCAGTACTTC
>TRBJ1-2|NA|once|TRBV10-3
CAISDLGAVNYGYTF
TGTGCCATCAGTGACCTGGGGGCGGTTAACTATGGCTACACCTTC
>TRBJ1-1|NA|NA|TRBV5-1
CASSFLSRAEAGAEAFF
TGCGCCAGCAGCTTTTTAAGCCGGGCTGAGGCGGGAGCTGAAGCTTTCTTT
>TRBJ2-1|TRBD2|NA|TRBV18
CASSLTGGTAHGGEQFF
TGTGCCAGCTCATTGACGGGGGGGACGGCCCACGGAGGTGAGCAGTTCTTC
>TRBJ2-3|NA|NA|TRBV7-2
CASSLVRSTDTQYF
TGTGCCAGCAGCTTAGTGAGAAGCACAGATACGCAGTATTTT
>TRBJ2-7|TRBD1|NA|TRBV19
CASSGTARSEQYF
TGTGCCAGTAGTGGGACAGCTCGATCCGAGCAGTACTTC
>TRBJ1-5|TRBD1|NA|TRBV7-9
CASSLEGQGLYSNQPQHF
TGTGCCAGCAGCTTAGAGGGACAGGGCCTATATAGCAATCAGCCCCAGCATTTT
>TRBJ1-1|NA|NA|TRBV3-1/TRBV3-2
CASSQAGYGEAFF
TGTGCCAGCAGCCAAGCCGGGTACGGTGAAGCTTTCTTT
>TRBJ1-3|NA|NA|TRBV9
CASSPGQSGNTIYF
TGTGCCAGCAGCCCAGGACAGTCTGGAAACACCATATATTTT
>TRBJ2-7|NA|NA|TRBV19
CASSSLERRYEQYF
TGTGCCAGTAGTTCCTTGGAGCGCCGCTACGAGCAGTACTTC
>TRBJ2-7|NA|NA|TRBV4-1
CASSQVVGATSSYEQYF
TGCGCCAGCAGCCAAGTCGTAGGAGCGACGAGCTCCTACGAGCAGTACTTC
>TRBJ2-1|NA|once|TRBV27
CASSSAGGWNEQFF
TGTGCCAGCAGTTCGGCGGGCGGCTGGAATGAGCAGTTCTTC
>TRBJ2-1|TRBD1|NA|TRBV9
CASSVGQGWAYNEQFF
TGTGCCAGCAGCGTCGGACAGGGTTGGGCTTACAATGAGCAGTTCTTC
>TRBJ1-2|TRBD1|NA|TRBV6-4
CASKETGTGYGYTF
TGTGCCAGCAAAGAAACCGGGACAGGCTATGGCTACACCTTC
>TRBJ1-6|NA|NA|TRBV10-3
CAISGTDNSPLHF
TGTGCCATCAGTGGGACAGACAATTCACCCCTCCACTTT
>TRBJ1-4|TRBD1|NA|TRBV9
CASSVAGDREGEKLFF
TGTGCCAGCAGCGTAGCTGGGGACAGGGAGGGGGAAAAACTGTTTTTT
>TRBJ2-1|TRBD1|NA|TRBV18
CASSRRDRTYNEQFF
TGTGCCAGCTCACGACGGGACAGAACCTACAATGAGCAGTTCTTC
>TRBJ2-1|TRBD2|NA|TRBV12-5
CASGLQASGRFDEQFF
TGTGCTAGTGGTTTGCAGGCTAGCGGGAGGTTTGATGAGCAGTTCTTC
>TRBJ2-1|TRBD2|NA|TRBV4-3
CASSQSGLAGGGNEQFF
TGCGCCAGCAGCCAATCGGGACTAGCGGGAGGGGGGAATGAGCAGTTCTTC
>TRBJ2-3|NA|NA|TRBV19
CASSKSGTDTQYF
TGTGCCAGTAGTAAATCAGGCACAGATACGCAGTATTTT
>TRBJ1-5|TRBD1|NA|TRBV3-1/TRBV3-2
CASSQAGTGKNQPQHF
TGTGCCAGCAGCCAAGCAGGGACAGGGAAAAATCAGCCCCAGCATTTT
>TRBJ2-1|TRBD2|NA|TRBV30
CAWSSLGLADNEQFF
TGTGCCTGGAGTTCATTGGGACTAGCAGACAATGAGCAGTTCTTC
>TRBJ2-1|NA|NA|TRBV9
CASSVDQANRADEQFF
TGTGCCAGCAGCGTAGACCAGGCAAACCGAGCGGATGAGCAGTTCTTC
>TRBJ2-5|NA|NA|TRBV2
CASSRDSKETQYF
TGTGCCAGCAGTCGTGACTCAAAAGAGACCCAGTACTTC
>TRBJ1-4|TRBD1|NA|TRBV4-1
CASSQESGQVNEKLFF
TGCGCCAGCAGCCAAGAATCCGGACAGGTTAATGAAAAACTGTTTTTT
>TRBJ2-7|NA|NA|TRBV27
CASSGRRQVTYEQYF
TGTGCCAGCAGTGGACGACGACAGGTCACCTACGAGCAGTACTTC
>TRBJ2-1|TRBD1|NA|TRBV9
CASSPRTGSNEQFF
TGTGCCAGCAGCCCCCGGACAGGGAGCAATGAGCAGTTCTTC
>TRBJ2-1|NA|NA|TRBV7-8
CASSLVSTGFNEQFF
TGTGCCAGCAGCTTAGTATCGACAGGCTTCAATGAGCAGTTCTTC
>TRBJ2-5|NA|NA|TRBV12-5
CASGPNRSGETQYF
TGTGCTAGTGGTCCTAATAGGTCGGGGGAGACCCAGTACTTC
>TRBJ1-5|TRBD1|NA|TRBV6-5
CAIRGSGGSNQPQHF
TGTGCCATCCGGGGCTCAGGGGGTAGCAATCAGCCCCAGCATTTT
>TRBJ2-3|NA|once|TRBV2
CASRRQGGFKDTQYF
TGTGCCAGCAGACGACAGGGAGGTTTCAAAGATACGCAGTATTTT
>TRBJ1-6|NA|NA|TRBV2
CASRSRESSYNSPLHF
TGTGCCAGCAGGTCCAGGGAAAGCTCCTATAATTCACCCCTCCACTTT
>TRBJ2-7|NA|NA|TRBV10-1
CASSDSGSSYEQYF
TGCGCCAGCAGTGACAGCGGGTCCTCCTACGAGCAGTACTTC
>TRBJ1-1|NA|NA|TRBV13
CASSLVAGLMNTEAFF
TGTGCCAGCAGCTTAGTGGCAGGCCTCATGAACACTGAAGCTTTCTTT
>TRBJ2-7|NA|NA|TRBV7-9
CASSSPLPEQGHEQYF
TGTGCCAGCAGCTCCCCACTCCCCGAACAGGGCCACGAGCAGTACTTC
>TRBJ2-7|NA|NA|TRBV6-5
CASVLSGSSYEQYF
TGTGCCAGCGTTCTGAGCGGATCCTCCTACGAGCAGTACTTC